The 16 T cell receptor beta chains below all came from one sample that was sequenced in a study of blood T cells in healthy people across ages. A second PCR, run for about 7 to 12 cycles, used a sample-barcoded 5' primer plus a J-beta primer mix. From the 5' RACE reads, TCRdb called clonotypes with MiXCR, one entry per CDR3 protein. The sample lists roughly 1,000,000 distinct CDR3 sequences, about 25% occurring once. These same data were also listed under a study on T cells of mothers and their children.

The sequenced sample was blood. The receptors here all came from a girl aged 2 to 10 in good health.

This clonotype has just one count. The J gene is TRBJ2-7, the V gene TRBV29-1; possibly TRBD1 for D (6 bases). The CDR3 is 12 amino acids. From germline, CDR1 is SQVTM and CDR2 ANQGSEA. V was cut by 6 bases and J by 1 base, with 10 bases left in between. DNA of the CDR3: TGCAGCGTCAGGGGAGCGTCCTACGAGCAGTACTTC. Protein: CSVRGASYEQYF.

This chain links TRBV12-3 or TRBV12-4 with TRBJ2-5; 10 positions match TRBD2. There are 14 residues in the CDR3. J lost 7 bases, V lost 6 bases, and 8 bases had no gene match. The CDR3 DNA is TGTGCCAGCAGGCCGGGACTAGCGCTGGGGACCCAGTACTTC. This codes for CASRPGLALGTQYF.

This chain joins TRBV12-3 or TRBV12-4 and TRBJ1-4, with D perhaps TRBD1 (5 bases). The germline V and J ends were trimmed by 6 bases and 10 bases, with 12 bases remaining between them. The CDR3 runs to 12 residues. CDR3 DNA sequence: TGTGCCAGCAGACCCCAGGGCGGAAAACTGTTTTTT. Its protein is CASRPQGGKLFF.

The rearrangement uses TRBV10-2 and TRBJ1-3; D not certain. Deletions cut 3 bases from V and 9 bases from J, with 15 bases between. The CDR3 is 14 amino acids. In germline, CDR1 is WSHSY, CDR2 SAAADI. The CDR3 DNA is TGCGCCAGCAGTGAAAGAGGGCCCGGTAGCACCATATATTTT. This codes for CASSERGPGSTIYF.

Only a few counts were recorded for this clonotype. Mismatch with germline at one junction end may stem from a read error. The CDR3 reads CATSREAVGEQFF. CDR3 nucleotides: TGTGCCACCAGTAGAGAGGCAGTTGGCGAGCAGTTCTTC. The chain is built from TRBV15 and TRBJ2-1; D not resolved. The CDR3 has 13 residues. Germline assignment: CDR1 LNHNV and CDR2 YYDKDF (reference sequence). The variable domain in full, with the rest retrieved from reference TRBV15 and TRBJ2-1, is DAMVIQNPRYQVTQFGKPVTLSCSQTLNHNVMYWYQQKSSQAPKLLFHYYDKDFNNEADTPDNFQSRRPNTSFCFLDIRSPGLGDTAMYLCATSREAVGEQFFGPGTRLTVL.

This chain joins TRBV7-2 and TRBJ1-5, with TRBD1 as a possible D gene (6 bases). Germline V gene data show CDR1 as SGHTA and CDR2 as FQGNSA. The CDR3 length is 15 residues. V was pared by 5 bases and J by 2 bases, with 13 bases between. The CDR3 DNA is TGTGCCAGCAGCCTCACAGGGCCGGGCAATCAGCCCCAGCATTTT. Its translation: CASSLTGPGNQPQHF.

This clonotype was seen more than once but under ten times. The chain uses TRBV12-3 or TRBV12-4 and TRBJ2-5; TRBD1 matches at 7 bases. The J call could be wrong; TRBJ2-1 is a better fit for the DNA end. The CDR3 is made up of 13 amino acids. As DNA, the CDR3 is TGTGCCAGCAGTTTCGACCCAGGGGGAGAGCAGTTCTTC. Translated, it gives CASSFDPGGEQFF.

The rearrangement uses TRBV12-5 and TRBJ1-2; D ambiguous. Trimming removed 6 bases from V and 1 base from J, with 9 bases in between. In germline, CDR1 is LGHNT, CDR2 FRNRAP. The CDR3 covers 13 residues. The CDR3 DNA reads as TGTGCTAGTGGACGGATAAGTAACTATGGCTACACCTTC. The encoded protein is CASGRISNYGYTF.

This sequence joins TRBV27 and TRBJ1-5, with D unclear. The CDR3 has 15 residues. CDR1 and CDR2 from the germline V gene are MNHEY and SMNVEV (reference sequence). V gave up 2 bases and J gave up 3 bases, with 11 bases separating them. CDR3 in amino acids: CASSLNAASNQPQHF. The DNA of the CDR3 is TGTGCCAGCAGTTTAAATGCGGCGTCCAATCAGCCCCAGCATTTT.

The chain joins TRBV6-5 to TRBJ2-5, with TRBD2 matching 8 bases. The J call is in doubt because the DNA end fits TRBJ2-1 better. Germline CDR1 reads MNHEY; CDR2 reads SVGAGI. This CDR3 spans 16 amino acids. The CDR3 sequence is CASRGAGVLRQNEQFF. The CDR3 bases are TGTGCCAGCAGGGGAGCGGGAGTACTTCGTCAAAATGAGCAGTTCTTC.

This clonotype was detected only a few times. The CDR3 coding sequence is TGTGCCAGCAGCTCCCATCTAGCGGGGGGCTCCTACGAGCAGTACTTC. Its protein product is CASSSHLAGGSYEQYF. V usage is TRBV7-8 and J usage is TRBJ2-5; 11 bases map to TRBD2. The J call may be wrong; the DNA end is better matched by TRBJ2-7. Per germline, CDR1 SGHVS and CDR2 FQNEAQ. CDR3 length: 16 amino acids.

Points on this clonotype: One junction end disagrees with the germline gene, perhaps due to a read error. The rearrangement joins TRBV5-1 to TRBJ2-7, with no clear D. Germline assignment: CDR1 SGHRS and CDR2 YFSETQ. The CDR3 length is 9 residues. CDR3 in DNA: TGCGCCAGCAGCTTGGCGGTCCCCTTC. Protein product: CASSLAVPF.

V gene TRBV6-2 or TRBV6-3 combines with J gene TRBJ1-6, with D possibly being TRBD1 (6 bases). V lost 6 bases, J lost 10 bases, and 13 bases lay in between. CDR3 length equals 13 residues. Germline-derived CDR1 and CDR2 are MNHEY and SVGEGT. CDR3 sequence: CASRPGEGSPLHF. In DNA form, the CDR3 reads TGTGCCAGCAGACCAGGGGAAGGGTCACCCCTCCACTTT.

The J gene is TRBJ1-1, the V gene TRBV18, with TRBD1 as a possible D gene (5 bases). Trimming removed 3 bases at V and 4 bases at J, with 9 bases between. The CDR3 length is 13 residues. Per the germline V gene, CDR1 is KGHSH and CDR2 is LQKENI. The CDR3 is CASSPGGLTEAFF. The CDR3, as DNA: TGTGCCAGCTCACCTGGGGGACTCACTGAAGCTTTCTTT.

This sequence joins TRBV5-1 and TRBJ1-4, with unresolved D. The CDR3 is made up of 14 amino acids. V dropped 3 bases and J dropped 5 bases, with 11 bases sitting between them. Germline V gene lookup returns CDR1 SGHRS and CDR2 YFSETQ. The chain's CDR3 is CASSSLDSNEKLFF. The CDR3 nucleotides read TGCGCCAGCAGCTCTCTGGACTCAAATGAAAAACTGTTTTTT.

The CDR3 sequence is CASSQSGGTGNTEAFF. The CDR3 region has the DNA TGTGCCAGCAGCCAATCCGGTGGGACAGGGAACACTGAAGCTTTCTTT. The rearrangement uses TRBV4-2 and TRBJ1-1, with 8 bases fitting TRBD1. Trimming at V came to 2 bases and at J to 1 base, leaving 6 bases not matched to a gene. The length of the CDR3 is 16 residues. CDR1 is LGHNA, CDR2 YNFKEQ, per germline.